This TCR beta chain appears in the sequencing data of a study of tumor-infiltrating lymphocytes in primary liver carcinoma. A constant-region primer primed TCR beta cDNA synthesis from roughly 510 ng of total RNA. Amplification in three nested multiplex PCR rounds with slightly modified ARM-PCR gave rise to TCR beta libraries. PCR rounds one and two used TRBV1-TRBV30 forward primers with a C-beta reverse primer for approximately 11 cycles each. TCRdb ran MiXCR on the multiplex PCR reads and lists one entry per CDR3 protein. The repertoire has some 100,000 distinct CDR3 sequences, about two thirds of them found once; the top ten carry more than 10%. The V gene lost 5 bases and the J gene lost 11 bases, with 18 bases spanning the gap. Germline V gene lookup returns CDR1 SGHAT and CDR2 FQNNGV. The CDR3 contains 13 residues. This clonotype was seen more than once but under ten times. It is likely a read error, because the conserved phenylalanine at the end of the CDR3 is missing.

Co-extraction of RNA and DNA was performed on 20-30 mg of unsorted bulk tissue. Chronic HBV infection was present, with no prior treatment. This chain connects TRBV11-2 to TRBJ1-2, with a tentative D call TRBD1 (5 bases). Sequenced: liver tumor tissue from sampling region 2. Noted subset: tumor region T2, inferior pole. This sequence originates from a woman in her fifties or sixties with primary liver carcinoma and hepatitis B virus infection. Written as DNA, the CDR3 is TGTGCCAGCAGCCACGAGCCGGGGGGTGGATACACCCTC. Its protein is CASSHEPGGGYTL.